This TCR beta chain was identified in a study of T cells in Graves' hyperthyroidism and ophthalmopathy. V shed 7 bases and J 6 bases; nucleotides not matched to a gene: 20. CDR3 length equals 19 residues. Germline loops: CDR1 SGHTA, CDR2 FQGNSA. Amplified TCR beta CDR3 regions derived from RNA transcripts. HTBI primers were employed in a first-round RT-PCR of the TCR CDR3. TCRdb reanalysed the multiplex PCR reads using MiXCR and keeps one entry per CDR3 protein. The profile covers 200,000 to 300,000 distinct CDR3 sequences, with about 15% appearing a single time and 28% taken by the ten largest. Orbital computed tomography, thyroid ultrasound, serum thyroxine and TRAb, and clinical symptoms together informed the diagnoses.

The sequencing sample was made of blood. This clonotype was obtained from a woman younger than 35 with Graves' ophthalmopathy. The chain employs TRBV7-2 and TRBJ2-3; the match to TRBD2 covers 12 bases. As DNA, the CDR3 is TGTGCCAGCAATCCCACGAGGGGGGGACTAGCGGGTGACTCGGATACGCAGTATTTT. Its protein is CASNPTRGGLAGDSDTQYF. The entire variable domain, with the rest obtained from reference TRBV7-2 and TRBJ2-3, is as follows: GAGVSQSPSNKVTEKGKDVELRCDPISGHTALYWYRQSLGQGLEFLIYFQGNSAPDKSGLPSDRFSAERTGGSVSTLTIQRTQQEDSAVYLCASNPTRGGLAGDSDTQYFGPGTRLTVL.